This TCR beta chain was captured by sequencing in a study of T cells in Graves' hyperthyroidism and ophthalmopathy. Study observations and caveats: Peripheral blood also featured most of the thyroid clonotypes expanded above 0.001.

RNA transcripts gave rise to amplified TCR beta CDR3 regions. TCR CDR3 underwent first-round RT-PCR with the HTBI primer set. TCRdb re-analysed the multiplex PCR reads in MiXCR, keeping a single row per CDR3 protein. This table has some 800,000 distinct CDR3 sequences, over 35% appearing once. CDR1 is SGHDT, CDR2 YYEEEE, per germline. The length of the CDR3 is 14 residues. Between the trimmed V and J ends, which lost 2 bases and 2 bases, there was a span of 10 bases. This clonotype was seen repeatedly, ten times or more. Its specificity is unknown. This sequence was found in a man aged 18 to 29 with Graves' hyperthyroidism. The chain carries TRBV5-6 and TRBJ1-2, with a weak D call TRBD1 (6 bases). Sequenced sample: blood. CDR3 sequence reads: CASSFGQQNYGYTF. For the CDR3, the DNA is TGTGCCAGCAGCTTCGGACAGCAAAACTATGGCTACACCTTC.